This paragraph covers one T cell receptor beta chain sequence. As yet, its antigen is unknown. V was pared by 5 bases and J by 0 bases, with 8 bases between. Germline CDR1 is SGHTA and CDR2 is FQGNSA. The CDR3 has 14 residues. Produced via immunoSEQ multiplex PCR; TCRdb's table is partial and in-frame only. The repertoire includes roughly 70,000 clones, 65% to 75% of them detected once, and approximately 9.9% sits in the top ten. The data were taken from a study of PD-1 blockade in classical Hodgkin lymphoma. The study, taken as a whole, reports: When set against healthy donors, newly diagnosed patients were reported to show lower baseline TCR diversity. CD4+ TCR diversity climbed significantly by C4D1, unlike CD8+ TCR diversity. Diversity similar to that of newly diagnosed patients was seen at baseline in complete responders.

After autologous stem cell transplantation all patients relapsed, and prior brentuximab vedotin exposure differed between cohorts. The starting material was peripheral blood mononuclear cells (PBMCs), obtained before the second cycle of nivolumab. The rearrangement uses TRBV7-2 and TRBJ1-3; D is undetermined. The receptor comes from a human donor with classical Hodgkin lymphoma. CDR3 sequence: CASSPDPSGNTIYF. As DNA, the CDR3 is TGTGCCAGCAGCCCGGACCCCTCTGGAAACACCATATATTTT.